This T cell receptor (beta chain) came from a study of cytomegalovirus exposure and HLA in healthy donors. Study observations and caveats: In a later analysis, common viral pathogens appeared linked to several of the most significant clusters.

Germline assignment: CDR1 SQVTM and CDR2 ANQGSEA. The CDR3 consists of 14 residues. After removal of 1 base from V and 1 base from J, the junction contained 1 base not matched to a gene. Primers included in the PCR were 60 Vbeta and 13 Jbeta primers. In the original processing: Roughly 11 million shared chains were among the roughly 80 million unique TCR beta chains that a later analysis counted. Here immunoSEQ multiplex PCR was the method, and the copy in TCRdb shows in-frame clones only, minus some. The V and J calls and clone size come from that table; D and trimming were worked out from the DNA. The data contain some 200,000 clones, 10% to 15% of them singletons. In its sample, this clone was seen a few times. What it binds is not known.

The chain couples TRBV29-1 to TRBJ1-1; 9 nucleotides agree with TRBD1. Specimen: PBMCs. The TCR comes from a man aged 50 to 60 in good health and CMV-seropositive. CDR3 sequence: CSVEGGQGNTEAFF. CDR3 in DNA: TGCAGCGTTGAAGGGGGACAGGGGAACACTGAAGCTTTCTTT.